This T cell receptor beta chain came from a study of blood T cells in healthy people across ages. Study information: Per two T cells, about one barcoded beta molecule was captured through template switching.

In this sample, this clonotype turned up a few times. Investigators took ten milliliters of peripheral blood from every donor. Then a second PCR, running roughly 7 to 11 cycles, was carried out with a sample-barcoded 5' primer and a J-beta primer mix. Every single cDNA molecule received a tag from a template-switch adaptor with 12 random nucleotides. TCRdb reprocessed the 5' RACE reads via MiXCR and lists one record per CDR3 protein. This table has over a million distinct CDR3 sequences, approximately 43% appearing once. The origin of this receptor is a young woman in good health. Material for sequencing was blood.

In nucleotides, the CDR3 is TGTGCCAGCAGCTTAGGAGGGTTCGCAGATACGCAGTATTTT. It encodes CASSLGGFADTQYF. V gene TRBV7-2 combines with J gene TRBJ2-3, with D maybe TRBD2 (5 bases). The V end lost 1 base, the J end lost 4 bases, and 9 bases lay between the germline ends. Germline loops: CDR1 SGHTA, CDR2 FQGNSA. The CDR3 sequence is 14 residues long. The full variable domain, in which reference TRBV7-2 and TRBJ2-3 provide the parts outside the CDR3, is GAGVSQSPSNKVTEKGKDVELRCDPISGHTALYWYRQSLGQGLEFLIYFQGNSAPDKSGLPSDRFSAERTGGSVSTLTIQRTQQEDSAVYLCASSLGGFADTQYFGPGTRLTVL.